This T cell receptor (beta chain) originates from a study of tumor-infiltrating lymphocytes in primary liver carcinoma. The wider study: Primary liver carcinoma, confirmed by histopathology, was surgically resected. Samples returned roughly 3.5 to 8 million productive TCRbeta reads each. Read depth did not differ significantly between tissue types. Each of the growths was stage T1-T3 N0M0, extending about 4 to 11 cm across.

About this clonotype itself: At one boundary the junction diverges from the germline segment, which might be a read error.

Blood RNA was derived from unsorted whole blood, and germline DNA was extracted too. Patients were chronically HBV-infected and treatment-naive. Per germline, CDR1 SGHAT and CDR2 FQNNGV. There are 14 residues in the CDR3. A constant-region primer served to make TCR beta cDNA from around 540 ng total RNA. TCR beta libraries came from three nested multiplex PCR rounds using slightly modified ARM-PCR. The study ran its first two PCR rounds for approximately 10 cycles each, using TRBV1-TRBV30 forward primers and a C-beta reverse primer. MiXCR was run by TCRdb on the multiplex PCR reads, yielding one entry per CDR3 protein. The sample contains 330,000 or so distinct CDR3 sequences, roughly two thirds of which appear only once.

The source is a man between 35 and 55 years old with primary liver carcinoma and hepatitis B virus infection. The sequenced sample consisted of peripheral blood. The rearrangement uses TRBV11-2 and TRBJ2-3; D remains unclear. The CDR3 spells CASSLVRYADTRYF. DNA of the CDR3: TGTGCCAGCAGCTTAGTCCGATACGCAGATACGCGGTATTTT.